The rows below give T cell receptor beta chains drawn from one sample of a study of cytomegalovirus exposure and HLA in healthy donors. TCRdb keeps only in-frame clones here, not all; method: immunoSEQ multiplex PCR. This table has fewer than 95,000 clones, approximately 81% appearing once. What was sequenced was PBMCs. These receptors were obtained from a woman younger than 35 in good health and CMV-seropositive. Each CDR3 is given with its conserved first and last residue. A D gene is named only where the DNA matches it firmly. Clone size is given for some rows only: seen once, a few or many times, or a class if the clone is expanded.

TRBV7-2	NA	TRBD1	TRBJ1-2	TGTGCCAGCAGCCTAGGAGGGACAGTAGCTAACTATGGCTACACCTTC	CASSLGGTVANYGYTF
TRBV4-3	NA	NA	TRBJ1-2	TGCGCCAGCAGCCAAGACAGGGGTACCTATGGCTACACCTTC	CASSQDRGTYGYTF
TRBV10-1	NA	TRBD2	TRBJ2-7	TGCGCCAGCAGTGCCTATAGCGGGGGGTTCAACGAGCAGTACTTC	CASSAYSGGFNEQYF
TRBV2	NA	NA	TRBJ2-5	TGTGCCAGCAGTTCTGGCGGGGAGCCTCAAGAGACCCAGTACTTC	CASSSGGEPQETQYF
TRBV10-1	NA	TRBD1	TRBJ2-7	TGCGCCAGCAGTCCGGGACAGAGCTACGAGCAGTACTTC	CASSPGQSYEQYF
TRBV7-9	once	NA	TRBJ1-5	TGTGCCAGCAGCGGAGATACAGGAACCCATAGCAATCAGCCCCAGCATTTT	CASSGDTGTHSNQPQHF
TRBV25-1	NA	NA	TRBJ1-2	TGTGCCAGCAGTGAACTTCAGGGGTCCAAGGGGTATGGCTACACCTTC	CASSELQGSKGYGYTF
TRBV9	NA	NA	TRBJ2-5	TGTGCCAGCAGTGTTGGCCTAGGGGCACAAGAGACCCAGTACTTC	CASSVGLGAQETQYF
TRBV28	NA	NA	TRBJ1-2	TGTGCCAGCAGTTTCAGGGACTATGGCTACACCTTC	CASSFRDYGYTF
TRBV6-6	NA	NA	TRBJ2-7	TGTGCCAGCAGTTACTCGGGGGGGCGCGAGCAGTACTTC	CASSYSGGREQYF
TRBV7-2	NA	TRBD1	TRBJ2-1	TGTGCCAGCAGCTTAGCGACAGGGAATGAGCAGTTCTTC	CASSLATGNEQFF
TRBV28	once	NA	TRBJ2-1	TGTGCCAGCAGGACACGGGGGGCCCACAATGAGCAGTTCTTC	CASRTRGAHNEQFF
TRBV6-6	NA	NA	TRBJ2-7	TGTGCCAGCAGTCTCTTAGCCTACGAGCAGTACTTC	CASSLLAYEQYF
TRBV6-5	NA	TRBD1	TRBJ1-2	TGTGCCAGCAGTTACTCTCAGTCGACAGGGCACGGCTACACCTTC	CASSYSQSTGHGYTF
TRBV27	NA	NA	TRBJ2-7	TGTGCCAGCAGTTTCGTACAGGGCTACGAGCAGTACTTC	CASSFVQGYEQYF
TRBV2	NA	TRBD2	TRBJ2-3	TGTGCCAGCAGTGAAGCAGGTAGCGGGGGAGATGCAGATACGCAGTATTTT	CASSEAGSGGDADTQYF
TRBV19	NA	TRBD1	TRBJ2-1	TGTGCCAGTAGTATAGCGGGGTACAGGGGACGGAATGAGCAGTTCTTC	CASSIAGYRGRNEQFF
TRBV30	NA	TRBD1	TRBJ1-6	TGTGCCTGGAGTCGTGGACAGGCCTATAATTCACCCCTCCACTTT	CAWSRGQAYNSPLHF
TRBV14	NA	TRBD2	TRBJ2-3	TGTGCCAGCAGCCAAGTGACTAGCGGGGCGACGGATACGCAGTATTTT	CASSQVTSGATDTQYF
TRBV15	NA	TRBD1	TRBJ1-2	TGTGCCACCAGCAGAACCCCGGGACAGAGAACCGGGGGCTACACCTTC	CATSRTPGQRTGGYTF